This T cell receptor (beta chain) was documented in a study of blood T cell repertoires in COVID-19. Some clones are missing from TCRdb's copy, which holds only in-frame ones; the method was immunoSEQ multiplex PCR. The profile covers roughly 3,500 clones, with 60% to 75% appearing a single time and 21% taken by the ten largest. This clonotype was obtained from a man aged 65 to 85 with active COVID-19. Sequences were obtained from peripheral blood.

The CDR3 loop is CASSPPSLADVGEQYF. In DNA form, the CDR3 reads TGTGCCAGCTCACCACCATCCCTAGCGGACGTCGGGGAGCAGTACTTC. The chain recombines TRBV18 with TRBJ2-7, with 7 bases fitting TRBD2. This CDR3 has 16 residues. The V and J ends lost 0 bases and 7 bases, in that order; junction bases with no gene match: 12. Germline V lookup: CDR1 KGHSH, CDR2 LQKENI.